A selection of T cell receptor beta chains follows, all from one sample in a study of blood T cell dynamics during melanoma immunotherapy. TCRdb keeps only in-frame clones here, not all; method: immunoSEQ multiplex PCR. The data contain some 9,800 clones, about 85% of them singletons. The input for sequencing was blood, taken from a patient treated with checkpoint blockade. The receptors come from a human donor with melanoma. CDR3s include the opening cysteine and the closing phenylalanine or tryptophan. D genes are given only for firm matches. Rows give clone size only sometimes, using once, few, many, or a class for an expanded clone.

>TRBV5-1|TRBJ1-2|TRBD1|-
TGCGCCAGCAGCCCGGGACAGGGCCATTATAACTATGGCTACACCTTC
CASSPGQGHYNYGYTF
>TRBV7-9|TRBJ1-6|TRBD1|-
TGTGCCAGCAGCTCCGGACAGGGAACTCCACCCCTCCACTTT
CASSSGQGTPPLHF
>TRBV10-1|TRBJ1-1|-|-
TGCGCCAGCAGTGCCCAGGGCGTCGGCACTGAAGCTTTCTTT
CASSAQGVGTEAFF
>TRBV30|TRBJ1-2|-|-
TGTGCCTGGAGCGCCGGGACCAACTATGGCTACACCTTC
CAWSAGTNYGYTF
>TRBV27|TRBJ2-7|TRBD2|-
TGTGCCAGCAGTTTATTTGGCGGGAGGGCCTCCGAGCAGTACTTC
CASSLFGGRASEQYF
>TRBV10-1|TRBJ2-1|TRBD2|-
TGCGCCAGCAGTGGGACTAGCGGGAGACCCTACAATGAGCAGTTCTTC
CASSGTSGRPYNEQFF
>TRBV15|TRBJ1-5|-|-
TGTGCCACCAGCAAGGCACTTCAGCCCCAGCATTTT
CATSKALQPQHF
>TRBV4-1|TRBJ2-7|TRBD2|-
TGCGCCAGCAGCCAAGATTTGTTGGTTAATAGCGGGAGATTCTACGAGCAGTACTTC
CASSQDLLVNSGRFYEQYF
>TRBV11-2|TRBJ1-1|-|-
TGTGCCAGCAGCTCTACACTGAACACTGAAGCTTTCTTT
CASSSTLNTEAFF
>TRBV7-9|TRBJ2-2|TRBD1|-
TGTGCCAGCAGCTTGGACAGGTCCGAGGAGCTGTTTTTT
CASSLDRSEELFF
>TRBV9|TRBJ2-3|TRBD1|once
TGTGCCAGCAGCGTAGCAGGGTGGGGACAGCTCACAGATACGCAGTATTTT
CASSVAGWGQLTDTQYF
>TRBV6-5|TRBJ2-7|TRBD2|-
TGTGCCAGCAGAGTCACTAGCGGGAGGACTTACTTC
CASRVTSGRTYF
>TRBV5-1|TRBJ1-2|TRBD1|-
TGCGCCAGCAGCTCCGGACAGGGCGGAGGCTACACCTTC
CASSSGQGGGYTF
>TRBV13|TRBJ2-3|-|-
TGTGCCAGCAGCGATCAGGGGGGGGCAGATACGCAGTATTTT
CASSDQGGADTQYF
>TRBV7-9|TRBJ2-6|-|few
TGTGCCAGCAGCTTATTGGGAGGCTCTGGGGCCAACGTCCTGACTTTC
CASSLLGGSGANVLTF
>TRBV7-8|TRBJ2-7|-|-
TGTGCCAGCGGACCGGGCAGATCGAATCCCTACGAGCAGTACTTC
CASGPGRSNPYEQYF
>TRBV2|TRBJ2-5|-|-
TGTGCCAGCAGTCGGGAGCGAGGGGAGACCCAGTACTTC
CASSRERGETQYF
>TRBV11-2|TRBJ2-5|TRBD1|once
TGTGCCAGCAGCCGGGACAGGGGCGGTGAGACCCAGTACTTC
CASSRDRGGETQYF
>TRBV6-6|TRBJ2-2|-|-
TGTGCCAGCAGTTACTCGCCAGGGCCGAACACCGGGGAGCTGTTTTTT
CASSYSPGPNTGELFF
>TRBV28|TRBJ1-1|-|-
TGTGCCAGCAGTTGGACGGCTTTGGGGGAAGCTTTCTTT
CASSWTALGEAFF
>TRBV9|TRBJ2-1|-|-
TGTGCCAGCAGCGTAGTAGTATCTAGCGGGACCAAACAGGGGGCCCACAATGAGCAGTTCTTC
CASSVVVSSGTKQGAHNEQFF
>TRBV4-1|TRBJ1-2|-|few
TGCGCCAGCAGCCCAAGACACCGTACGAGACAGGCGGGTAATGGCTACACCTTC
CASSPRHRTRQAGNGYTF
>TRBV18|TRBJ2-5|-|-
TGTGCCAGCTCACCAGGTCTACAAGAGACCCAGTACTTC
CASSPGLQETQYF
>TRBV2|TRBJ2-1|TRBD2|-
TGTGCCACCACACAATCTAGCGGAGGACGGAATGAGCAGTTCTTC
CATTQSSGGRNEQFF
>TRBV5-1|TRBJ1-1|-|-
TGCGCCAGCAGCTTGGAAGAAACTCGAATGACAAACAGGGCTGAAGCTTTCTTT
CASSLEETRMTNRAEAFF
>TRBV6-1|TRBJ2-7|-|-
TGTGCCAGCAGTGAATTTAGAGGTGGGGTAGTCTACGAGCAGTACTTC
CASSEFRGGVVYEQYF
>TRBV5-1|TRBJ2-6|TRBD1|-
TGCGCCAGCACGGGGACAGCAGGGGCCAACGTCCTGACTTTC
CASTGTAGANVLTF
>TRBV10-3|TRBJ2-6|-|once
TGTGCCATCGGAGCCGGAGACTCTGGGGCCAACGTCCTGACTTTC
CAIGAGDSGANVLTF
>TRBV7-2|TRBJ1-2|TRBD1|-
TGTGCCAGCAGCTTAGATGCAGGGGGCAGTGGCTATGGCTACACCTTC
CASSLDAGGSGYGYTF
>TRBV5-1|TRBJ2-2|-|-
TGCGCCAGCAGCCGGGCGAGCGGTGGGACCGGGGAGCTGTTTTTT
CASSRASGGTGELFF
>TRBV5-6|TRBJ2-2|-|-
TGTGCCAGCAGCCACAGGGTTAACACCGGGGAGCTGTTTTTT
CASSHRVNTGELFF
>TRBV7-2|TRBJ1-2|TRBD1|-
TGTGCCAGCAGCTCCAACAGGGGACCCGACCTTTATGGCTACACCTTC
CASSSNRGPDLYGYTF
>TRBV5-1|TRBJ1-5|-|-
TGCGCCAGCAGCTGGGACGGAAACAATCAGCCCCAGCATTTT
CASSWDGNNQPQHF
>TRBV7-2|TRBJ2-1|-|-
TGTGCCAGCAGCTTAGCGGCTACAGAAGCCTACAATGAGCAGTTCTTC
CASSLAATEAYNEQFF
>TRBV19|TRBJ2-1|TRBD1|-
TGTGCCAGTAGTATGGGACAGGGGGGAGTCCTCTACAATGAGCAGTTCTTC
CASSMGQGGVLYNEQFF
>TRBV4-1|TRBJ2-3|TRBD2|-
TGCGCCAGCAGCCCAACCCCTACGGTAGCGGGAGATACGCAGTATTTT
CASSPTPTVAGDTQYF
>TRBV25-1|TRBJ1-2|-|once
TGTGCCAGCAGTCCTCCCCATGGGGGCGCCCGGGATGGCTACACCTTC
CASSPPHGGARDGYTF